What follows are 6 T cell receptor beta chains derived from one specimen sequenced in a study of blood T cell repertoires in COVID-19. TCRdb's copy holds only in-frame clones and misses some; the assay was immunoSEQ multiplex PCR. The profile shows around 400,000 clones, more than 70% of them singletons. Sequencing used peripheral blood. Receptors originate from a man aged 35 to 55 with acute or convalescent COVID-19.

The genes are TRBV5-4 and TRBJ2-7; 9 bases align to TRBD2. The trim removed 4 bases at V and 7 bases at J, leaving 15 bases unmatched. CDR3 length: 16 amino acids. Germline V gene lookup returns CDR1 SGHNT and CDR2 YYREEE (reference sequence). In nucleotides, the CDR3 is TGTGCCAGCAGCCGCGGGAGTAGCGGGAGTCTAAGTGAGCAGTACTTC. This codes for CASSRGSSGSLSEQYF.

The chain links TRBV4-1 to TRBJ2-1, with TRBD2 matching over 10 bases. The CDR3 runs to 16 residues. The germline gives CDR1 MGHRA, CDR2 YSYEKL. The V segment lost 1 base and the J segment 7 bases; nucleotides outside the gene matches: 7. For the CDR3, the DNA is TGCGCCAGCAGCCAAGGGTCTAGCGGGAGTAGAAATGAGCAGTTCTTC. It specifies CASSQGSSGSRNEQFF.

The V gene is TRBV28, the J gene TRBJ1-3; D call uncertain. V was clipped by 10 bases and J by 7 bases, with 17 bases between them. Germline-derived CDR1 and CDR2 are MDHEN and SYDVKM. The CDR3 consists of 13 residues. The CDR3 reads CATLLAGGNTIYF. CDR3 in DNA: TGTGCCACTCTTCTGGCAGGCGGGAACACCATATATTTT.

This chain joins TRBV20-1 and TRBJ2-1, with D perhaps matching TRBD1 (5 bases). This CDR3 region has 11 residues. V was shortened by 5 bases and J by 7 bases, with 9 bases between the two germline ends. In germline, CDR1 is DFQATT, CDR2 SNEGSKA (reference sequence). The CDR3 is CSAAQGNEQFF. The CDR3 DNA follows: TGCAGTGCTGCGCAGGGTAATGAGCAGTTCTTC.

The chain employs TRBV18 and TRBJ2-7; possible D gene TRBD1, 5 bases. Germline loops: CDR1 KGHSH, CDR2 LQKENI. The CDR3 contains 14 residues. With 3 bases removed from V and 2 bases from J, the gap between germline ends came to 11 bases. CDR3 loop: CASSPGATAYEQYF. For the CDR3, the DNA is TGTGCCAGCTCACCGGGCGCGACAGCCTACGAGCAGTACTTC.

The CDR3 reads CASSLVRDRRNTGELFF. In nucleotides, the CDR3 is TGTGCCAGCAGCTTGGTTCGTGACAGGCGTAACACCGGGGAGCTGTTTTTT. V is TRBV5-6 and J is TRBJ2-2; D perhaps matches TRBD1 (6 bases). Germline-derived CDR1 and CDR2 are SGHDT and YYEEEE. The CDR3 is 17 residues long. V lost 0 bases, J lost 2 bases, and 14 bases lay in between.